This T cell receptor (beta chain) was sequenced during a study of OX40 agonist ivuxolimab in advanced cancers. Study summary: Three dose-escalation patients had partial responses: one with hepatocellular carcinoma and two with cutaneous melanoma.

The study, taken as a whole, reports: Also present in some nonresponders was a low level of normalized T-cell clonal expansion.

Measured with immunoSEQ multiplex PCR; TCRdb has only the in-frame clones, and not every one. The sample yields some 49,000 clones, approximately 79% seen once. This clone was detected only a few times. As yet, its antigen is unknown. The sequence was obtained from an adult with an advanced solid tumor such as melanoma, head and neck, liver or kidney cancer. The sequenced sample was CD4+ or CD8+ T cells sorted from blood, obtained in a trial of the OX40 agonist ivuxolimab.

CDR3 sequence (DNA): TGTGCTAGTGGTTTGGCCCAGTTCTCCTACGAGCAGTACTTC. Residues: CASGLAQFSYEQYF. The genes are TRBV12-5 and TRBJ2-7; D not certain. Germline V gives CDR1 LGHNT, CDR2 FRNRAP. V was shortened by 1 base and J by 0 bases, with 7 bases between the two germline ends. The CDR3 has 14 amino acids.